The source of this T cell receptor (beta chain) is a study of blood T cells in healthy people across ages. Primed by a sample-barcoded 5' primer and a J-beta primer mix, a second PCR proceeded for 7 to 11 cycles. CDR3-containing paired-end reads numbering at least 2.5 million came from each sample. TCRdb reprocessed the 5' RACE reads via MiXCR and lists one record per CDR3 protein. The top ten clones hold approximately 11% of a sample with 1.5 million to 2 million distinct CDR3 sequences, roughly 32% of them seen once. Comments on this clonotype: Antigen: not known.

CDR1 and CDR2 from the germline V gene are MNHNS and SASEGT. The CDR3 has 15 amino acids. V was shortened by 5 bases and J by 0 bases, with 13 bases between the two germline ends. Findings and caveats of the study: Per-million-T-cell TCR beta diversity fell roughly linearly with age. It was not known whether donors were CMV positive (a possible confounder of expanded clonotype changes).

Sequencing used blood. V is TRBV6-1 and J is TRBJ1-1, with no clear D. This TCR was recovered from a woman younger than 45 in good health. The CDR3 nucleotides read TGTGCCAGCAGTTTTCGCGGGATTTTGAACACTGAAGCTTTCTTT. Amino acid sequence: CASSFRGILNTEAFF.